The text below deals with one T cell receptor beta chain. The entry originates in a study of T cells in Graves' hyperthyroidism and ophthalmopathy. RNA transcripts provided the source from which TCR beta CDR3 regions were amplified. TCR CDR3 underwent first-round RT-PCR with the HTBI primer set. TCRdb re-called the multiplex PCR reads through MiXCR, storing one row per CDR3 protein. This sample has about 680,000 distinct CDR3 sequences; around a third occur once, and the top ten carry roughly 30%. Germline V gene data show CDR1 as SEHNR and CDR2 as FQNEAQ (reference sequence). The CDR3 has 12 amino acids. Trimming shortened V by 0 bases and J by 12 bases, and 9 bases separated the two germline ends.

This TCR was recovered from a woman aged 40 to 55 with Graves' hyperthyroidism. V is TRBV7-9 and J is TRBJ2-1; D is undetermined. The sample comprised blood. The CDR3 is CASSLAQPGQFF. The CDR3 DNA sequence: TGTGCCAGCAGCTTAGCGCAGCCAGGGCAGTTCTTC. Complete variable domain (other parts from reference TRBV7-9 and TRBJ2-1): DTGVSQNPRHKITKRGQNVTFRCDPISEHNRLYWYRQTLGQGPEFLTYFQNEAQLEKSRLLSDRFSAERPKGSFSTLEIQRTEQGDSAMYLCASSLAQPGQFFGPGTRLTVL.